This is a list of T cell receptor beta chains from one sample in a study of T cell changes during pregnancy in multiple sclerosis. Sequenced by immunoSEQ multiplex PCR; TCRdb stores in-frame clones only, minus some. The sample records approximately 33,000 clones, about 91% being singletons. Source: CD4+ T cells from peripheral blood mononuclear cells, taken after pregnancy. The receptors derive from a female donor with multiple sclerosis, enrolled in a pregnancy study. CDR3s include the opening cysteine and the closing phenylalanine or tryptophan. Fields, in order: J gene, D gene, clone size, V gene, CDR3 protein, CDR3 DNA. D genes are given only for firm matches. Clone size, where shown, is once, few, many, or a class for clones that have expanded.

>TRBJ2-3|NA|NA|TRBV19
CASSWGPSTDTQYF
TGTGCCAGTAGTTGGGGCCCGAGCACAGATACGCAGTATTTT
>TRBJ1-1|NA|NA|TRBV9
CASSLGPVNTEAFF
TGTGCCAGCAGCCTAGGTCCGGTTAACACTGAAGCTTTCTTT
>TRBJ2-1|TRBD1|NA|TRBV9
CASSPWGQGISEQFF
TGTGCCAGCAGCCCTTGGGGACAGGGGATAAGTGAGCAGTTCTTC
>TRBJ2-7|TRBD1|NA|TRBV7-8
CASSKGQAGEQYF
TGTGCCAGCAGCAAGGGACAGGCGGGGGAGCAGTACTTC
>TRBJ2-7|NA|NA|TRBV5-1
CASSLKATYEQYF
TGCGCCAGCAGCTTAAAAGCGACCTACGAGCAGTACTTC
>TRBJ2-7|NA|NA|TRBV30
CAWSVGGYEQYF
TGTGCCTGGAGTGTAGGAGGATACGAGCAGTACTTC
>TRBJ1-5|NA|once|TRBV25-1
CASSAQGGGPQHF
TGTGCCAGCAGTGCCCAAGGCGGGGGGCCCCAGCATTTT
>TRBJ2-2|NA|few|TRBV7-2
CASSYNRAGELFF
TGTGCCAGCAGTTATAACAGGGCCGGGGAGCTGTTTTTT
>TRBJ1-1|NA|NA|TRBV9
CASSVEEGLNTEAFF
TGTGCCAGCAGCGTAGAGGAGGGATTGAACACTGAAGCTTTCTTT
>TRBJ2-1|NA|NA|TRBV4-3
CASSHYLRDLNEQFF
TGCGCCAGCAGCCACTACCTCAGGGATCTCAATGAGCAGTTCTTC
>TRBJ2-1|NA|NA|TRBV7-9
CASSLARGYYNEQFF
TGTGCCAGCAGCTTAGCGCGGGGCTACTACAATGAGCAGTTCTTC
>TRBJ2-2|TRBD1|few|TRBV9
CASSVGGGGMIGELFF
TGTGCCAGCAGCGTAGGAGGGGGCGGTATGATCGGGGAGCTGTTTTTT
>TRBJ2-1|NA|NA|TRBV5-4
CASSPIQLNNEQFF
TGTGCCAGCAGCCCGATTCAACTTAACAATGAGCAGTTCTTC
>TRBJ2-1|TRBD2|once|TRBV4-1
CASSQGGRGDEQFF
TGCGCCAGCAGCCAAGGGGGGAGGGGCGATGAGCAGTTCTTC
>TRBJ2-7|TRBD2|NA|TRBV28
CASGLAGGLGEQYF
TGTGCCAGCGGACTAGCGGGAGGGTTGGGCGAGCAGTACTTC
>TRBJ2-3|NA|NA|TRBV6-6
CAIPPGDTQYF
TGTGCCATCCCCCCGGGGGATACGCAGTATTTT
>TRBJ2-1|NA|once|TRBV10-1
CASKGDSYNEQFF
TGCGCCAGCAAAGGCGACTCGTACAATGAGCAGTTCTTC
>TRBJ2-7|NA|once|TRBV5-1
CASSVSRDFQYEQYF
TGCGCCAGCAGCGTTAGCCGGGACTTCCAATACGAGCAGTACTTC
>TRBJ2-5|TRBD2|NA|TRBV7-2
CASSRFASGGSSAETQYF
TGTGCCAGCAGCCGATTTGCAAGCGGGGGGAGTTCCGCGGAGACCCAGTACTTC
>TRBJ2-1|TRBD2|NA|TRBV9
CASSVLAGRQYNEQFF
TGTGCCAGCAGCGTGCTAGCGGGGCGGCAATACAATGAGCAGTTCTTC
>TRBJ1-5|NA|NA|TRBV2
CASSEEVRSSPMRYQPQHF
TGTGCCAGCAGTGAAGAAGTTAGGAGTTCCCCGATGAGGTATCAGCCCCAGCATTTT
>TRBJ2-7|NA|NA|TRBV7-8
CASSPYRVAGPYEQYF
TGTGCCAGCAGCCCCTATCGGGTCGCAGGGCCGTACGAGCAGTACTTC